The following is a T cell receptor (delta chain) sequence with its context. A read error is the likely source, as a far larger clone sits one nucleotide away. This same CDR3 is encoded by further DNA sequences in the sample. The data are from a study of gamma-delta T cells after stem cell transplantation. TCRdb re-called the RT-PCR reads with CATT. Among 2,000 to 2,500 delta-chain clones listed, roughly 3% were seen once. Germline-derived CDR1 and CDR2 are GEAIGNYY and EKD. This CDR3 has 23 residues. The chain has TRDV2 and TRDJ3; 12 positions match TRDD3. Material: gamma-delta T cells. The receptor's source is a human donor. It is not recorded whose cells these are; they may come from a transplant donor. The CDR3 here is CACDIVLTGGYPVGSWDTRQMFF. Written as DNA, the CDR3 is TGTGCCTGCGACATCGTGTTGACTGGGGGATACCCTGTGGGCTCCTGGGACACCCGACAGATGTTTTTC.